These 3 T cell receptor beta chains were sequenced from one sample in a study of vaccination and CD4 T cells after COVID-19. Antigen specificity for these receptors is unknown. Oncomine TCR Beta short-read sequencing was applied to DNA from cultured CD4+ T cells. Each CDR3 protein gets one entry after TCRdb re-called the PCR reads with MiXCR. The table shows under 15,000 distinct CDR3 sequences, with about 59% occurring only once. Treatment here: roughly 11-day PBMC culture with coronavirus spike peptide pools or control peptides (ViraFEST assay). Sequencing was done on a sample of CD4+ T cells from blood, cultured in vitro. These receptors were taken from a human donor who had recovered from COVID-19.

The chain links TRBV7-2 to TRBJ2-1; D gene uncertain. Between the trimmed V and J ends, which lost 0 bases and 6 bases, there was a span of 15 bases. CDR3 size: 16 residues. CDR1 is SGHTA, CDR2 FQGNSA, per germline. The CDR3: CASSLALDSDSNEQFF. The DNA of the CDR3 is TGTGCCAGCAGCTTAGCGTTGGATTCAGATTCCAATGAGCAGTTCTTC.

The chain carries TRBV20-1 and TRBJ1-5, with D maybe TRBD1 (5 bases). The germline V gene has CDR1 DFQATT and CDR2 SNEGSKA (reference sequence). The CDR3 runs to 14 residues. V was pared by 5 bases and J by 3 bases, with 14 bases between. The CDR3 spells CSAAFPGDNQPQHF. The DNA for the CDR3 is TGCAGTGCTGCTTTCCCGGGGGACAATCAGCCCCAGCATTTT.

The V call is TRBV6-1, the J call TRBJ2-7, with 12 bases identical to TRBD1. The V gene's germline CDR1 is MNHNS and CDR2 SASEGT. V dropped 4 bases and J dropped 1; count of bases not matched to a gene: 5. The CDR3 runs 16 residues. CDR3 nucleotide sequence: TGTGCCAGCAGTGCGGGACAGGGGGCTGCATCCTACGAGCAGTACTTC. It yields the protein CASSAGQGAASYEQYF.